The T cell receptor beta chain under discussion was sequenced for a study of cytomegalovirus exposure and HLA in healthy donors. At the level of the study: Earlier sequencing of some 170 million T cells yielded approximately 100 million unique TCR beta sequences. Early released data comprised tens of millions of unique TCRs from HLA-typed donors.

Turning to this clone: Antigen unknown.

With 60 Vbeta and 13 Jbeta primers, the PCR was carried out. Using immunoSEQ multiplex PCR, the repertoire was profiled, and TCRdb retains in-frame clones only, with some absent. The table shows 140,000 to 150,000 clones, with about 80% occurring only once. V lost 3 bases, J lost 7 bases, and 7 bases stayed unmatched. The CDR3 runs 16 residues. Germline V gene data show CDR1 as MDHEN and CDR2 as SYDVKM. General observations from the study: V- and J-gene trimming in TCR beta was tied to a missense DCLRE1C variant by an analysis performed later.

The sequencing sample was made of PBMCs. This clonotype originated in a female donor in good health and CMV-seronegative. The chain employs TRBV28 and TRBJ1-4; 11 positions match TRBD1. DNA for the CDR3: TGTGCCAGCAGTTTGGACAGGGGGCTTTTTGGTGAAAAACTGTTTTTT. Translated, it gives CASSLDRGLFGEKLFF.